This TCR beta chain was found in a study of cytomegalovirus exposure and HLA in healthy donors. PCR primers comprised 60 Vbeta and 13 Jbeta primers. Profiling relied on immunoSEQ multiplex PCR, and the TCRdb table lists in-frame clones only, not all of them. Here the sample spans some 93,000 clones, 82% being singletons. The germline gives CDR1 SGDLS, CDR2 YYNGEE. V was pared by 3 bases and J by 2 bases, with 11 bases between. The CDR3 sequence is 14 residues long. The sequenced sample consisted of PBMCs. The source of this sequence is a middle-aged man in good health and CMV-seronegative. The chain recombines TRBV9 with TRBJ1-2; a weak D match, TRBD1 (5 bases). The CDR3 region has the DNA TGTGCCAGCAGCGCCCTCCGGGGGAACTATGGCTACACCTTC. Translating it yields CASSALRGNYGYTF.